One and the same sample provided the 27 T cell receptor beta chains below, sequenced in a study of breast tumors, draining lymph nodes, adjacent tissues. TCRdb reprocessed the multiplex PCR reads via MiXCR and lists one record per CDR3 protein. The sample includes approximately 22,000 distinct CDR3 sequences, more than 25% of them seen just once. The sample was breast tumor tissue. These receptors originate from a female donor with breast cancer. Some clones in this sample may be carry-over from other donors' samples.

This clonotype has at least ten counts. V and J are TRBV11-3 and TRBJ2-7; no definite D call. CDR1 SGHNT and CDR2 YENEEA come from the germline V gene. V lost 3 bases to trimming and J lost 6 bases, with 12 bases between them. CDR3 length: 13 residues. The CDR3 sequence: CASSLDRISEQYF. The CDR3 DNA follows: TGTGCCAGCAGCTTGGACCGCATAAGCGAGCAGTACTTC.

This clonotype was recorded at least ten times. The chain uses TRBV20-1 and TRBJ2-5, with 8 bases fitting TRBD2. V shed 6 bases and J 2 bases; nucleotides not matched to a gene: 8. Germline V gives CDR1 DFQATT, CDR2 SNEGSKA (reference sequence). The CDR3 covers 14 residues. CDR3 bases: TGCAGTGCCCACCGAGCGGGAGCGCAAGAGACCCAGTACTTC. Amino acid sequence: CSAHRAGAQETQYF.

There are many counts of this clonotype. This sequence joins TRBV11-2 and TRBJ2-3; D unclear. Germline V gives CDR1 SGHAT, CDR2 FQNNGV. Trimming removed 1 base at V and 2 bases at J, with 10 bases between. The CDR3 spans 15 residues. CDR3 residues: CASSLVLSNTDTQYF. CDR3 DNA sequence: TGTGCCAGCAGCTTAGTACTTAGCAACACAGATACGCAGTATTTT. The variable domain in full, completed from reference TRBV11-2 and TRBJ2-3, reads EAGVAQSPRYKIIEKRQSVAFWCNPISGHATLYWYQQILGQGPKLLIQFQNNGVVDDSQLPKDRFSAERLKGVDSTLKIQPAKLEDSAVYLCASSLVLSNTDTQYFGPGTRLTVL.

A word on this clonotype: This is likely a read error, given that the CDR3 carries no conserved phenylalanine or tryptophan at its end. The chain uses TRBV7-2 and TRBJ2-1; TRBD1 matches 9 bases. The germline CDR1 and CDR2 sequences are SGHTA and FQGNSA. This CDR3 is 15 amino acids long. CDR3 loop: CASRQGQGPYNGQFV. In DNA form, the CDR3 reads TGTGCCAGCAGGCAGGGACAGGGTCCCTACAATGGGCAGTTCGTC.

This clonotype showed up just once. J is TRBJ2-7 and V is TRBV7-3, with no clear D. Trimming left V 0 bases short and J 4 bases short, with 7 bases between. This CDR3 has 13 residues. Per the germline V gene, CDR1 is SGHTA and CDR2 is FQGTGA. CDR3 coding DNA: TGTGCCAGCAGCTTAACGGCTTGGTACGAGCAGTACTTC. Residues: CASSLTAWYEQYF.

In this sample, this clonotype turned up many times. This chain uses TRBV20-1 with TRBJ1-6; D unresolved. The germline V gene has CDR1 DFQATT and CDR2 SNEGSKA (reference sequence). V dropped 3 bases and J dropped 6 bases, with 15 bases sitting between them. The CDR3 is 15 amino acids. The CDR3 DNA follows: TGCAGTGCTAGGGAGGCGGGTAACCCTAATTCACCCCTCCACTTT. This encodes CSAREAGNPNSPLHF.

The genes are TRBV9 and TRBJ1-5; D is unclear. CDR3 size: 15 residues. Trimming shortened V by 0 bases and J by 0 bases, and 7 bases separated the two germline ends. CDR1 SGDLS and CDR2 YYNGEE come from the germline V gene. The DNA of the CDR3 is TGTGCCAGCAGCGTAGACGGACTTAGCAATCAGCCCCAGCATTTT. This codes for CASSVDGLSNQPQHF.

This clonotype appeared many times. The V gene is TRBV10-1, the J gene TRBJ2-3; D is possibly TRBD1 (6 bases). The V and J ends lost 2 bases and 1 base respectively, with 13 bases between them. CDR1 is WNHNN, CDR2 SYGVQD, per germline (reference sequence). The CDR3 length is 16 residues. The CDR3 coding sequence is TGCGCCAGCAGTGAGGTCGCAGGGGAAGGCACAGATACGCAGTATTTT. It encodes CASSEVAGEGTDTQYF.

Ten or more counts support this clonotype. This chain links TRBV7-6 with TRBJ2-1; D is ambiguous. V lost 3 bases and J lost 3, with 18 bases in between. CDR3 length: 17 residues. Germline CDR1 is SGHVS and CDR2 is FNYEAQ. CDR3 sequence reads: CASSLTTDRGGYNEQFF. Here the CDR3 DNA reads TGTGCCAGCAGCTTGACAACAGACCGTGGCGGCTACAATGAGCAGTTCTTC.

This clonotype has ten or more counts. The V gene is TRBV7-3, the J gene TRBJ2-7; 8 nucleotides align to TRBD2. This CDR3 has 13 amino acids. V lost 4 bases to trimming and J lost 6 bases; unmatched junction nucleotides: 5. The germline gives CDR1 SGHTA, CDR2 FQGTGA. The CDR3 DNA is TGTGCCAGCAGCTACGGACTAGCTGCCGAGCAGTACTTC. Protein sequence: CASSYGLAAEQYF.

The V and J genes are TRBV20-1 and TRBJ1-2, with a weak D call TRBD1 (6 bases). In germline, CDR1 is DFQATT, CDR2 SNEGSKA (reference sequence). CDR3 size: 14 residues. V gave up 2 bases and J gave up 0 bases, with 10 bases separating them. The CDR3 region is CSARIQGSNYGYTF. The CDR3 DNA reads as TGCAGTGCTAGAATACAGGGTTCTAACTATGGCTACACCTTC.

This clonotype was counted only a few times. This sequence may be a read error, since a much larger clone differs from it by one base. Here the CDR3 omits its conserved ending phenylalanine or tryptophan, so a read error is the likely source. This sequence joins TRBV30 and TRBJ2-5, with TRBD1 matching 7 bases. The CDR3 contains 15 residues. CDR1 GTSNPN and CDR2 SVGIG come from the germline V gene (reference sequence). V dropped 2 bases and J dropped 3; count of bases not matched to a gene: 9. CDR3 nucleotide sequence: TGTGCCTGGAGTAACCCCGAAGGGGGCGAAGAGACCCAGTACCTC. Translation gives CAWSNPEGGEETQYL.

In this sample, this clonotype turned up many times. This chain joins TRBV6-4 and TRBJ2-3; 10 bases are a match to TRBD2. The CDR3 spans 15 residues. Germline CDR1 MRHNA, CDR2 SNTAGT. J gave up 2 bases and V 3 bases, and 2 bases lay outside the gene matches. For the CDR3, the DNA is TGTGCCAGCAGTGAACTAGCGGGATCCACAGATACGCAGTATTTT. As protein: CASSELAGSTDTQYF.

This clonotype showed up just once. The chain has TRBV6-2 or TRBV6-3 and TRBJ2-7; a weak D match, TRBD1 (7 bases). Germline-derived CDR1 and CDR2 are MNHEY and SVGEGT. V lost 11 bases, J lost 3 bases, and 17 bases lay in between. The CDR3 contains 13 residues. DNA of the CDR3: TGTGCCGCGAGGGGGGACAGCCTCTACGAGCAGTACTTC. It yields the protein CAARGDSLYEQYF.

To note about this clonotype: Given a much more abundant clone one base away, this may be a read error. This rearrangement joins TRBV9 to TRBJ2-4, with TRBD1 identical over 9 bases. This CDR3 region has 14 residues. Germline V gene data show CDR1 as SGDLS and CDR2 as YYNGEE. This CDR3 reads CASSVGDRGNIQHF. The CDR3 coding sequence is TGTGCCAGCAGCGTAGGTGACAGGGGGAACATTCAGCACTTC.

This clonotype was counted many times. The chain recombines TRBV20-1 with TRBJ2-5; D may be TRBD2 (5 bases). Trimming left V 3 bases short and J 5 bases short, with 10 bases between. The CDR3 consists of 12 residues. CDR1 and CDR2 from the germline V gene are DFQATT and SNEGSKA (reference sequence). The CDR3 sequence is CSASVPGETQYF. The CDR3 DNA follows: TGCAGTGCTAGCGTTCCGGGGGAGACCCAGTACTTC.

This clonotype was recorded at least ten times. The gene calls are TRBV25-1 and TRBJ1-4; no reliable D call. V was trimmed by 4 bases and J by 7 bases, leaving 7 bases between them. The CDR3 runs to 12 residues. The V gene's germline CDR1 is MGHDK and CDR2 SYGVNS. CDR3 sequence: CASSVIPEKLFF. As DNA, the CDR3 is TGTGCCAGCAGTGTTATCCCTGAAAAACTGTTTTTT.

J is TRBJ2-2 and V is TRBV27; 8 bases fit TRBD1. V was pared by 2 bases and J by 4 bases, with 3 bases of the junction left unmatched. This CDR3 region has 15 residues. Germline CDR1 reads MNHEY; CDR2 reads SMNVEV (reference sequence). The CDR3: CASSLRTGSTGELFF. The CDR3 DNA reads TGTGCCAGCAGTTTACGGACAGGGTCCACCGGGGAGCTGTTTTTT.

The table lists this clonotype with many counts. The chain joins TRBV20-1 to TRBJ1-2, with D hard to call. The CDR3 is 14 amino acids. CDR1 DFQATT and CDR2 SNEGSKA come from the germline V gene (reference sequence). The ends were cut back, 2 bases at V and 8 bases at J, with 18 bases in the middle. CDR3 region: CSARPPTPLEGYTF. The CDR3 DNA follows: TGCAGTGCTAGACCCCCGACTCCTTTGGAGGGCTACACCTTC.

This clonotype was observed many times. The chain couples TRBV28 to TRBJ2-7, with 12 bases that match TRBD1. Germline V CDR1 and CDR2: MDHEN, SYDVKM. V shed 0 bases and J 3 bases; nucleotides not matched to a gene: 3. This CDR3 region has 16 residues. This CDR3 is CASSLWGQGALYEQYF. The CDR3 nucleotides read TGTGCCAGCAGTTTATGGGGACAGGGGGCCCTCTACGAGCAGTACTTC. The variable domain in full, completed from reference TRBV28 and TRBJ2-7, reads DVKVTQSSRYLVKRTGEKVFLECVQDMDHENMFWYRQDPGLGLRLIYFSYDVKMKEKGDIPEGYSVSREKKERFSLILESASTNQTSMYLCASSLWGQGALYEQYFGPGTRLTVT.

Many counts were recorded for this clonotype. This sequence joins TRBV27 and TRBJ1-6, with D possibly TRBD1 on 6 matching bases. Germline loops: CDR1 MNHEY, CDR2 SMNVEV (reference sequence). V was trimmed by 2 bases and J by 0 bases, leaving 14 bases between them. The CDR3 contains 18 residues. CDR3 bases: TGTGCCAGCAGTTTAATCGGGGGGCAAAGCTCCTATAATTCACCCCTCCACTTT. Encoded protein: CASSLIGGQSSYNSPLHF.

In this sample, this clonotype turned up many times. The rearrangement joins TRBV7-9 to TRBJ1-2, with a possible D match to TRBD1 (6 bases). CDR3 size: 14 residues. Germline CDR1 SEHNR, CDR2 FQNEAQ (reference sequence). V was cut by 6 bases and J by 2 bases, with 13 bases left in between. The CDR3 region has the DNA TGTGCCAGCAGAGGGAGGGGGGAGAACTATGGCTACACCTTC. Residues: CASRGRGENYGYTF.

This clonotype is medium-sized. The chain has TRBV7-3 and TRBJ2-7; 7 nucleotides align to TRBD2. The CDR3 loop spans 17 amino acids. The V gene's germline CDR1 is SGHTA and CDR2 FQGTGA. V lost 4 bases and J lost 1; bases outside the gene matches: 13. The CDR3 reads CASSSLGGASGSYEQYF. In nucleotides, the CDR3 is TGTGCCAGCAGCTCCCTGGGAGGGGCTAGCGGATCCTACGAGCAGTACTTC.

This clonotype was recorded at least ten times. The V and J genes are TRBV6-5 and TRBJ2-1, with D perhaps given as TRBD1 or TRBD2 (7 bases each). Trimming removed 5 bases at V and 5 bases at J, with 25 bases between. Germline CDR1 MNHEY, CDR2 SVGAGI. The CDR3 covers 18 residues. DNA of the CDR3: TGTGCCAGCAGTCACCCAGGGGGAGAACTAGCGAGAAACAATGAGCAGTTCTTC. This encodes CASSHPGGELARNNEQFF.

The chain combines TRBV6-2 or TRBV6-3 with TRBJ2-7; 7 nucleotides match TRBD1. J lost 6 bases, V lost 0 bases, and 8 bases had no gene match. The CDR3 consists of 15 residues. The germline gives CDR1 MNHEY, CDR2 SVGEGT. In DNA form, the CDR3 reads TGTGCCAGCAGTTACTCGACTGACGCAGGGGGCGAGCAGTACTTC. This codes for CASSYSTDAGGEQYF.

This clonotype came up many times. The CDR3 reads CASTPRGNSPLHF. CDR3 coding DNA: TGTGCCAGCACTCCAAGAGGGAATTCACCCCTCCACTTT. This rearrangement joins TRBV3-1 to TRBJ1-6; D remains unclear. The CDR3 is made up of 13 amino acids. V gave up 7 bases and J gave up 7 bases, with 11 bases separating them. CDR1 and CDR2 (germline): LGHDT, YNNKEL (reference sequence). Full variable domain (outside the CDR3, taken from reference TRBV3-1 and TRBJ1-6): DTAVSQTPKYLVTQMGNDKSIKCEQNLGHDTMYWYKQDSKKFLKIMFSYNNKELIINETVPNRFSPKSPDKAHLNLHINSLELGDSAVYFCASTPRGNSPLHFGNGTRLTVT.

This clonotype has ten or more counts. This rearrangement joins TRBV7-2 to TRBJ1-2; no definite D call. The V end was cut by 5 bases, the J end by 2 bases, with 9 bases between. Germline lookup yields CDR1 SGHTA and CDR2 FQGNSA. This CDR3 region has 13 residues. The CDR3 coding sequence is TGTGCCAGCAGCCCGACGGAGAACTATGGCTACACCTTC. This translates into CASSPTENYGYTF.